Described below is a single TCR beta chain sequence and its context. Its binding antigen is unknown. Base-call qualities are not available, and no considerably larger clone is one nucleotide away. These data come from a study of radiotherapy plus CTLA-4 blockade in lung cancer (dated by TCRdb to 2017 to 2018). Study-wide context: Among enrolled patients, approximately 17% had an objective response and roughly 31% reached disease control.

In this study, focal radiation therapy paired with CTLA-4 blockade (ipilimumab) was tested in patients who had chemo-refractory metastatic non-small-cell lung cancer. Libraries came from the immunoSEQ multiplex PCR assay. TCRdb took this table from immuneACCESS and kept in-frame rearrangements with V and J called. Such tables lack part of the clones; where checked against another copy, unresolved V genes explain under half of the gap, and the rest is unexplained. This sample is represented by 130,000 or so clones; 70% to 90% of them were singletons. The top ten hold 5.5% to 8.5% of the sample. The full study reports these points: Increased serum interferon-beta after radiation, together with early dynamic changes in blood T cell clones, were reported to be the strongest predictors of response. TCR clones derived from tumors expanded in peripheral blood after treatment with radiotherapy and ipilimumab.

Sequencing used peripheral blood, obtained from a patient treated with radiotherapy plus ipilimumab. The source of this sequence is a human donor with non-small cell lung cancer that progressed on radiotherapy plus ipilimumab.

The bases are TGCGCCAGCAGCCTCGGGACTAGCGGGAGATCCTACGAGCAGTACTTC. Its protein reads: CASSLGTSGRSYEQYF. The V gene is TRBV4-1 and the J gene is TRBJ2-5; TRBD2 fits 14 bases in the junction. The J call may be faulty, since TRBJ2-7 better matches the DNA end. The CDR1 and CDR2 encoded by the germline V gene are MGHRA and YSYEKL. From cysteine to phenylalanine, the CDR3 is 16 amino acids long. Only CDR3 DNA is held: 48 bases, read in frame from base 1.